Listed below are T cell receptor beta chains from one sample, sequenced in a study of T cell responses to AZD1222 COVID-19 vaccine. Here immunoSEQ multiplex PCR was the method, and the copy in TCRdb shows in-frame clones only, minus some. The sample contains more than 85,000 clones, 84% of which appear only once. Sequenced material: peripheral blood, taken 28 days after the second AZD1222 dose. These receptors were taken from an adult who received the AZD1222 COVID-19 vaccine. Each CDR3 is given with its conserved first and last residue. The order of the fields is CDR3 DNA, CDR3 protein, D gene, J gene, clone size, V gene. D genes are given only for firm matches. Not every row has a clone size; where given, it reads once, few, many or a size class.

CDR3 DNA: TGCAGTGCTAGTTTACTAGCCAAAAACATTCAGTACTTC; CDR3 protein: CSASLLAKNIQYF; D gene: .; J gene: TRBJ2-4; clone size: once; V gene: TRBV20-1
CDR3 DNA: TGCGCCAGCAGTGACAAGCCCTTCTACGAGCAGTACTTC; CDR3 protein: CASSDKPFYEQYF; D gene: .; J gene: TRBJ2-7; clone size: .; V gene: TRBV10-1
CDR3 DNA: TGTGCCAGCAGTGGGGAAGTCAACACTGAAGCTTTCTTT; CDR3 protein: CASSGEVNTEAFF; D gene: .; J gene: TRBJ1-1; clone size: .; V gene: TRBV2
CDR3 DNA: TGTGCCAGCAGCACCTCGGGTGGTCCCTACGAGCAGTACTTC; CDR3 protein: CASSTSGGPYEQYF; D gene: .; J gene: TRBJ2-7; clone size: few; V gene: TRBV11-3
CDR3 DNA: TGTGCCAGCAGCTTAGCTGGTCCTCCCCCCGTTTACGAGCAGTACTTC; CDR3 protein: CASSLAGPPPVYEQYF; D gene: .; J gene: TRBJ2-7; clone size: .; V gene: TRBV7-8
CDR3 DNA: TGTGCCAGTAGTATAGGTTTAGGGGGATCTGAAGCTTTCTTT; CDR3 protein: CASSIGLGGSEAFF; D gene: .; J gene: TRBJ1-1; clone size: .; V gene: TRBV19
CDR3 DNA: TGTGCCAGCAGTTCCAACCGAGACAGGGGAGCCGGGGAGCTGTTTTTT; CDR3 protein: CASSSNRDRGAGELFF; D gene: TRBD1; J gene: TRBJ2-2; clone size: .; V gene: TRBV6-5
CDR3 DNA: TGTGCCAGCAGCCTCGACAGGGCCGGGAAACTGTTTTTT; CDR3 protein: CASSLDRAGKLFF; D gene: TRBD1; J gene: TRBJ1-4; clone size: .; V gene: TRBV7-8
CDR3 DNA: TGCGCCAGCAGCCAGGGGACTACGCGTACCGGGGAGCTGTTTTTT; CDR3 protein: CASSQGTTRTGELFF; D gene: TRBD2; J gene: TRBJ2-2; clone size: .; V gene: TRBV4-3
CDR3 DNA: TGTGCCAGCAGCTTATTCAGGGGTTCCTCTGAAGCTTTCTTT; CDR3 protein: CASSLFRGSSEAFF; D gene: .; J gene: TRBJ1-1; clone size: once; V gene: TRBV7-2
CDR3 DNA: TGTGCCAGCAGTTTTTCAGGCGGCGACTACTCCTACGAGCAGTACTTC; CDR3 protein: CASSFSGGDYSYEQYF; D gene: .; J gene: TRBJ2-7; clone size: few; V gene: TRBV27
CDR3 DNA: TGTGCCAGCAAGCTAGCGGGGCTTTACTACGAGCAGTACTTC; CDR3 protein: CASKLAGLYYEQYF; D gene: TRBD2; J gene: TRBJ2-7; clone size: few; V gene: TRBV6-5
CDR3 DNA: TGTGCCAGCAGCGTAGATGCAGGGTATATCGAGACCCAGTACTTC; CDR3 protein: CASSVDAGYIETQYF; D gene: .; J gene: TRBJ2-5; clone size: .; V gene: TRBV9
CDR3 DNA: TGTGCCACCAGTGATGGGCAGCTCAACTATGGCTACACCTTC; CDR3 protein: CATSDGQLNYGYTF; D gene: .; J gene: TRBJ1-2; clone size: .; V gene: TRBV15
CDR3 DNA: TGTGCCAGCAGTGAAGGGCAGGTCCGTACTAACTATGGCTACACCTTC; CDR3 protein: CASSEGQVRTNYGYTF; D gene: .; J gene: TRBJ1-2; clone size: .; V gene: TRBV2
CDR3 DNA: TGTGCCGGCCGACAGGAAGACTACGAGCAGTACTTC; CDR3 protein: CAGRQEDYEQYF; D gene: .; J gene: TRBJ2-7; clone size: .; V gene: TRBV2
CDR3 DNA: TGTGCCTGCCTACAGGGGAAGGCTGGAAACACCATATATTTT; CDR3 protein: CACLQGKAGNTIYF; D gene: TRBD1; J gene: TRBJ1-3; clone size: once; V gene: TRBV19
CDR3 DNA: TGTGCCAGCAGTTATCGCGGCGGGCCACACAATGAGCAGTTCTTC; CDR3 protein: CASSYRGGPHNEQFF; D gene: .; J gene: TRBJ2-1; clone size: .; V gene: TRBV6-5
CDR3 DNA: TGTGCCAGCAGTGTTGGACAGGGGAACACTGAAGCTTTCTTT; CDR3 protein: CASSVGQGNTEAFF; D gene: TRBD1; J gene: TRBJ1-1; clone size: .; V gene: TRBV6-2/TRBV6-3
CDR3 DNA: TGTGCCAGTAGTATTTCGTGGGGACAGGGGAACGAGCAGTACTTC; CDR3 protein: CASSISWGQGNEQYF; D gene: TRBD1; J gene: TRBJ2-7; clone size: few; V gene: TRBV19
CDR3 DNA: TGTGCCACCAGTGATTCAGTACTAGCGGGTAACAATGAGCAGTTCTTC; CDR3 protein: CATSDSVLAGNNEQFF; D gene: TRBD2; J gene: TRBJ2-1; clone size: once; V gene: TRBV24-1
CDR3 DNA: TGTGCCACCAGTGATTTCCCGGGACAGCAGTACTTC; CDR3 protein: CATSDFPGQQYF; D gene: .; J gene: TRBJ2-7; clone size: .; V gene: TRBV24-1
CDR3 DNA: TGCGCCAGCAGCTTGGGGAGGGAGCGGGAGCAGTTCTTC; CDR3 protein: CASSLGREREQFF; D gene: .; J gene: TRBJ2-1; clone size: .; V gene: TRBV5-1
CDR3 DNA: TGTGCCACCAGCACCGCCCCACCGGGACCGTACAATGAGCAGTTCTTC; CDR3 protein: CATSTAPPGPYNEQFF; D gene: .; J gene: TRBJ2-1; clone size: few; V gene: TRBV15
CDR3 DNA: TGTGCCAGCAGCGGCCCCCATAGGACTGAAGCTTTCTTT; CDR3 protein: CASSGPHRTEAFF; D gene: .; J gene: TRBJ1-1; clone size: .; V gene: TRBV12-3/TRBV12-4